This T cell receptor beta chain was captured by sequencing in a study of T cells in women clearing cervical HPV infection. As for the study in general: For cases, blood was sampled a median approximately 150 days after lesion detection, interquartile range roughly 80 to 230 days.

Findings of the study overall: Repertoire richness, not evenness, was significantly elevated in CIN3+ cases versus controls. Richness plus V gene abundances separated cases from controls with AUC 0.8 to 0.85.

HPV was found by MY09/MY11 PCR and dot-blot genotyping. For this clone: Antigen: not known. Read coverage stops 3 residues before the CDR3 terminus; the germline J gene supplies the remainder.

Sequenced by immunoSEQ multiplex PCR; TCRdb stores in-frame clones only, minus some. This sample's table reports some 16,000 clones. The germline V gene has CDR1 SGHRS and CDR2 YFSETQ. The CDR3 contains 13 residues. V dropped 4 bases and J dropped 7 bases, with 11 bases sitting between them. The chain joins TRBV5-1 to TRBJ1-4; tentatively, D is TRBD1 (6 bases). This receptor was identified in a woman between 18 and 70 years old with a cervical HPV16 infection that either progressed to CIN3+ or cleared (not recorded which). The sequenced material came from blood buffy coat. The CDR3 bases that were read are TGCGCCAGCAGCCCAGGACAGCGTGAAAAA. Translating it yields CASSPGQREK. The full CDR3 reads CASSPGQREKLFF.